The T cell receptor (beta chain) under discussion was sequenced for a study of shared clonotypes between healthy human individuals. Study details: The people who gave samples were a couple of women and a few men aged 18 to 49.

Libraries were prepared by immunoSEQ multiplex PCR; TCRdb keeps only in-frame clonotypes and omits some of them. Of under 2,500,000 clones in the sample, under 97% were seen once. The CDR3 totals 14 residues. Trimming removed 5 bases from V and 1 base from J, with 15 bases in between. Germline CDR1 SQVTM, CDR2 ANQGSEA. General study findings and limits: Donor clonotype sharing was expected to depend on sequencing depth. The researchers took only blood, and tissue repertoires probably look different. Estimated richness values were generally larger in naive subsets than in memory subsets.

A remark on this clone: The antigen is unknown.

The sample consisted of naive CD4+ T cells sorted from blood. The subset is: CD45RA+ positively selected. The V gene is TRBV29-1, the J gene TRBJ2-7; no clear D. The clonotype was recovered from a man between 18 and 29 years old in good health. In DNA form, the CDR3 reads TGCAGCGTTCTTAAAACAGAGGTTTCCTACGAGCAGTACTTC. It encodes CSVLKTEVSYEQYF.